This T cell receptor (beta chain) was obtained from a study of blood T cell repertoires in COVID-19. Trimming stripped 6 bases from V and 8 bases from J, with 13 bases between. The CDR3 runs to 12 residues. Germline V gene data show CDR1 as SGHTA and CDR2 as FQGTGA. Profiling relied on immunoSEQ multiplex PCR, and the TCRdb table lists in-frame clones only, not all of them. The table includes 300,000 to 350,000 clones, almost 90% detected once. This clone showed up just a few times. The sample was PBMCs or T cells enriched from blood (not recorded which). The receptor was isolated from a woman aged 18-29 years with acute COVID-19. The chain has TRBV7-3 and TRBJ1-1, with D tentatively TRBD1 (5 bases). CDR3 bases: TGTGCCAGCAGTTCAGGGAATGCCGAAGCTTTCTTT. Protein: CASSSGNAEAFF.